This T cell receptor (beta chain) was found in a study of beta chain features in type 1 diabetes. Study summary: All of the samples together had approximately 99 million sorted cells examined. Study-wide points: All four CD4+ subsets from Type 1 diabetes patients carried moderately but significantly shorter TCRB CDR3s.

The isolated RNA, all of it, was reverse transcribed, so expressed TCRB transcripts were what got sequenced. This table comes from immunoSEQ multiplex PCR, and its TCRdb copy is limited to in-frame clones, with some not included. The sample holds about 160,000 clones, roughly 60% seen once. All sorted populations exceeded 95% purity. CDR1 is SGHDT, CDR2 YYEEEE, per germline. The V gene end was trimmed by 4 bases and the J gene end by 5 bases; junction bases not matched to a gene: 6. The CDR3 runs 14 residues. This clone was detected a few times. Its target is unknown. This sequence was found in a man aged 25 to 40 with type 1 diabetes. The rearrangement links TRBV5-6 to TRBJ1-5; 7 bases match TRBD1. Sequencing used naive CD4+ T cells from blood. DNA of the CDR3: TGTGCCAGCAGCGAGTCAGGGGGTGATCAGCCCCAGCATTTT. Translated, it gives CASSESGGDQPQHF.